The clone carrying this T cell receptor (beta chain) came up a few times. Its target is not known. This sample is drawn from a study of PD-1 blockade in classical Hodgkin lymphoma. Study at large: Administration of nivolumab to patients was at 3 mg/kg intravenously every 2 weeks. Study outcomes and limitations: Healthy donors were reported to have higher baseline TCR diversity than newly diagnosed patients. TCR diversity rose significantly by C4D1 in CD4+ but not CD8+ cells.

The time point is: cycle 4 day 1 (C4D1), after five to seven weeks of nivolumab. Relapse after autologous stem cell transplantation occurred in every patient, and brentuximab vedotin exposure varied. After PBMCs were thawed, their CD8+ T cells were isolated by magnetic negative selection. Produced via immunoSEQ multiplex PCR; TCRdb's table is partial and in-frame only. Among 2,500 to 3,000 clones listed, 70% were seen once. Trimming shortened V by 4 bases and J by 4 bases, and 14 bases separated the two germline ends. The CDR3 has 15 residues. Germline loops: CDR1 MNHNS, CDR2 SASEGT. The sequence was collected from a human donor with classical Hodgkin lymphoma. The sequencing here drew on CD8+ T cells from blood, taken before the fourth cycle of nivolumab. The rearrangement joins TRBV6-1 to TRBJ2-1; perhaps TRBD2 as D (6 bases). DNA for the CDR3: TGTGCCAGCAGTGTCGTCGAGCGGGTTTACAATGAGCAGTTCTTC. As protein: CASSVVERVYNEQFF.